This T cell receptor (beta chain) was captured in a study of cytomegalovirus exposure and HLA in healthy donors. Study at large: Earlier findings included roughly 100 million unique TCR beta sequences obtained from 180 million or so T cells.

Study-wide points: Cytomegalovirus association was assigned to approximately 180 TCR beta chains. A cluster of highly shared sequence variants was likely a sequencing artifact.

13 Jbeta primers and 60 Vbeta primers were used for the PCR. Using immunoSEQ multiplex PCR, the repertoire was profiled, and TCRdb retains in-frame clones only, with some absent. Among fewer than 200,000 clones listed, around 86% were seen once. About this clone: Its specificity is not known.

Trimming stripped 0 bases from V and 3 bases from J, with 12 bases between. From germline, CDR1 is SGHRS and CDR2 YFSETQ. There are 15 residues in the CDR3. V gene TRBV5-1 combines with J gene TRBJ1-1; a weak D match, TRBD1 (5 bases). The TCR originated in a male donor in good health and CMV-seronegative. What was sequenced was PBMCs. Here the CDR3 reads CASSLDSLGDTEAFF. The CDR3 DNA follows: TGCGCCAGCAGCTTGGACAGTCTAGGGGACACTGAAGCTTTCTTT.